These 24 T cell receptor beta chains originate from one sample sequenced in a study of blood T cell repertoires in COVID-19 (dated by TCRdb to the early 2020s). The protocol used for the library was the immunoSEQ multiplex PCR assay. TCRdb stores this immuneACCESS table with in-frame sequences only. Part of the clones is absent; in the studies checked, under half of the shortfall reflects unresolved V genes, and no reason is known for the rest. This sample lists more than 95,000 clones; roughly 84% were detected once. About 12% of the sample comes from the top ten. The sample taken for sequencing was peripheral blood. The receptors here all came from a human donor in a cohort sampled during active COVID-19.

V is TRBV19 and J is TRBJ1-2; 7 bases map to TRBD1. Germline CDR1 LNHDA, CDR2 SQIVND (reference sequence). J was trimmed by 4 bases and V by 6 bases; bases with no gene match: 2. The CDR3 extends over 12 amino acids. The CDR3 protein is CASRAGGYGYTF. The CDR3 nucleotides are TGTGCCAGTAGAGCAGGGGGCTATGGCTACACCTTC.

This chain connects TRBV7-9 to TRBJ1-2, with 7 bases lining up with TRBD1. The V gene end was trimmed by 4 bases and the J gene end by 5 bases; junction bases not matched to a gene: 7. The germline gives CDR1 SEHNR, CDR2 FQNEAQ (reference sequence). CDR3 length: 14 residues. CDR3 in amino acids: CASSSRDSRYGYTF. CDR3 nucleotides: TGTGCCAGCAGCTCCCGGGACAGTCGATATGGCTACACCTTC.

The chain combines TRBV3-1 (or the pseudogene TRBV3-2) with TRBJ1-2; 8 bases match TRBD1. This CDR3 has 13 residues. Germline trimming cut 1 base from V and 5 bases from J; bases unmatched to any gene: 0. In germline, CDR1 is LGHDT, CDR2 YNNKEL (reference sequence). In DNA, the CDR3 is TGTGCCAGCAGCCAAGGGGACAGGTATGGCTACACCTTC. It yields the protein CASSQGDRYGYTF.

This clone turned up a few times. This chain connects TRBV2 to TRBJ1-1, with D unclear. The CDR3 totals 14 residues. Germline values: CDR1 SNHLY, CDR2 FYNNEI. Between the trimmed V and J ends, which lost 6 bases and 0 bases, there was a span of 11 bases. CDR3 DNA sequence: TGTGCCAGCAGCGGGAGCCCGCTGAACACTGAAGCTTTCTTT. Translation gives CASSGSPLNTEAFF.

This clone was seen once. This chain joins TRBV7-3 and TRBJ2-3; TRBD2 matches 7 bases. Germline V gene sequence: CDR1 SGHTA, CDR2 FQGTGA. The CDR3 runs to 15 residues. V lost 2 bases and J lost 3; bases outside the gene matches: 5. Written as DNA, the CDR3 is TGTGCCAGCAGCTTATTCATGGGGGGGACAGATACGCAGTATTTT. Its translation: CASSLFMGGTDTQYF.

This CDR3 reads CASSFGASQETQYF. The CDR3 coding sequence is TGTGCCAGCAGCTTTGGGGCATCCCAAGAGACCCAGTACTTC. The chain uses TRBV5-4 and TRBJ2-5; possible D gene TRBD1, 5 bases. Per germline, CDR1 SGHNT and CDR2 YYREEE (reference sequence). CDR3 length equals 14 residues. The V end lost 2 bases, the J end lost 1 base, and 9 bases lay between the germline ends.

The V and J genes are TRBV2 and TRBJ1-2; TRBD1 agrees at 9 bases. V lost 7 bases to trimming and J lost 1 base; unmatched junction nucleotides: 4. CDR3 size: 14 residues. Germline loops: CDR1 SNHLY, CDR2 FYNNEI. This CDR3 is CASNPDRGNYGYTF. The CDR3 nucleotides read TGTGCCAGCAACCCGGACAGGGGTAACTATGGCTACACCTTC. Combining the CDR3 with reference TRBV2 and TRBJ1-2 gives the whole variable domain EPEVTQTPSHQVTQMGQEVILRCVPISNHLYFYWYRQILGQKVEFLVSFYNNEISEKSEIFDDQFSVERPDGSNFTLKIRSTKLEDSAMYFCASNPDRGNYGYTFGSGTRLTVV.

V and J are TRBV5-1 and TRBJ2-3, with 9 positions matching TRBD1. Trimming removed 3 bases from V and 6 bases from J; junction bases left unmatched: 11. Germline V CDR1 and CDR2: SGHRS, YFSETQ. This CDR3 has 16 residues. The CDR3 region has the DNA TGCGCCAGCAGCTGGAGGGGCGGGACAGGGACGGATACGCAGTATTTT. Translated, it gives CASSWRGGTGTDTQYF.

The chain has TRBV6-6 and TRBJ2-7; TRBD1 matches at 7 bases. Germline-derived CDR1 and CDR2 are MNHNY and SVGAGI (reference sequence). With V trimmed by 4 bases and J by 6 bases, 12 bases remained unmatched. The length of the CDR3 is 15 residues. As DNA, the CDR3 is TGTGCCAGCAGTTCCCCGACAGGGTCCATGAGCGAGCAGTACTTC. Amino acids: CASSSPTGSMSEQYF.

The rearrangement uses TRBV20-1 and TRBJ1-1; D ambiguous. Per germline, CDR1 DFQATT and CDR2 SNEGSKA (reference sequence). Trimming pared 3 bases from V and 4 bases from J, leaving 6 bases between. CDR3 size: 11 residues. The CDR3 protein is CSASQITEAFF. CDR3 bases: TGCAGTGCTAGCCAAATCACTGAAGCTTTCTTT.

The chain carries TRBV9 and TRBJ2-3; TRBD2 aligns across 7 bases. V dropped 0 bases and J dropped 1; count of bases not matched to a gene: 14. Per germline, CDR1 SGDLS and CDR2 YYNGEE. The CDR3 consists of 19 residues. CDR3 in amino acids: CASSVDSRGGTGRTDTQYF. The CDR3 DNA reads TGTGCCAGCAGCGTAGATAGTCGGGGAGGGACTGGCCGCACAGATACGCAGTATTTT.

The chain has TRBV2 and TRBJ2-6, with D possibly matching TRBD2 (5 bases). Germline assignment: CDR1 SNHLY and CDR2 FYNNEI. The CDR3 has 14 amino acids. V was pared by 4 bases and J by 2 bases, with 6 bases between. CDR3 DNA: TGTGCCAGCAGTGTCGGGGCTGGGGCCAACGTCCTGACTTTC. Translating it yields CASSVGAGANVLTF.

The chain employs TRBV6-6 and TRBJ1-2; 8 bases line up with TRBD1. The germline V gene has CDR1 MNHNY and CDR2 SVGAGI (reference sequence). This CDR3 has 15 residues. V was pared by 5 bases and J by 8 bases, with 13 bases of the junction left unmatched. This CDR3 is CASSPSQGALMGYTF. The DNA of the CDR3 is TGTGCCAGCAGTCCCTCCCAGGGGGCTTTAATGGGCTACACCTTC.

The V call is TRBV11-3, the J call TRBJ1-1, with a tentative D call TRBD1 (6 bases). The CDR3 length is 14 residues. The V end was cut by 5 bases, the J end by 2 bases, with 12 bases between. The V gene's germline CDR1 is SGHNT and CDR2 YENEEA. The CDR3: CASSIAGVNTEAFF. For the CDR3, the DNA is TGTGCCAGCAGCATCGCAGGGGTAAACACTGAAGCTTTCTTT. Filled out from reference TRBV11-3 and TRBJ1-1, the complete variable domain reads EAGVVQSPRYKIIEKKQPVAFWCNPISGHNTLYWYLQNLGQGPELLIRYENEEAVDDSQLPKDRFSAERLKGVDSTLKIQPAELGDSAVYLCASSIAGVNTEAFFGQGTRLTVV.

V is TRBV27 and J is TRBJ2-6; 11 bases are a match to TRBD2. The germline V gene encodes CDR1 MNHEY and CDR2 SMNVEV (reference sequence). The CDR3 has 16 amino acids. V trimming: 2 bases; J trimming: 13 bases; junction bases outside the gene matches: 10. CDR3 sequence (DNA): TGTGCCAGCAGTTTACTTAGCGGGGGGGCTGTGGGTGTCCTGACTTTC. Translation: CASSLLSGGAVGVLTF.

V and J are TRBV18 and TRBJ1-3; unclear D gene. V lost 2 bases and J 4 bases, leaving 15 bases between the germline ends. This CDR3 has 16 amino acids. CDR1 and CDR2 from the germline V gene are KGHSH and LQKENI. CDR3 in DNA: TGTGCCAGCTCACCAAGCACGACTAATTCGGGAAACACCATATATTTT. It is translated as CASSPSTTNSGNTIYF.

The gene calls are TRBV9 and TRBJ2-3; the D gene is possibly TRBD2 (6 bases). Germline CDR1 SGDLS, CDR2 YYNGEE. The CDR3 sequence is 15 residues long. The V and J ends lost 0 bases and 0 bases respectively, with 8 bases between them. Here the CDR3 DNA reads TGTGCCAGCAGCGTAGGCGGGGCCAGCACAGATACGCAGTATTTT. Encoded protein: CASSVGGASTDTQYF.

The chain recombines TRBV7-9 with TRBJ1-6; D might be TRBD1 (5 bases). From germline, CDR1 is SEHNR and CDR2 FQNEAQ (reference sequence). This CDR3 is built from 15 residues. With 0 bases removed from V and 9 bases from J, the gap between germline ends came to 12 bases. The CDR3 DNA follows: TGTGCCAGCAGCTTAGCGGGGGGGGAGGTTTCACCCCTCCACTTT. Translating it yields CASSLAGGEVSPLHF.

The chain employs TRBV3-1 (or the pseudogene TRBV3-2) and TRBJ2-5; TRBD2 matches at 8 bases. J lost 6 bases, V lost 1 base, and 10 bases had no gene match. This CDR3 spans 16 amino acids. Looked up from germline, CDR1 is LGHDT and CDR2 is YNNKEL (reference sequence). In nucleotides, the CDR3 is TGTGCCAGCAGCCAAGGGGTAGCGGGGAGTCGTAAGACCCAGTACTTC. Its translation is CASSQGVAGSRKTQYF.

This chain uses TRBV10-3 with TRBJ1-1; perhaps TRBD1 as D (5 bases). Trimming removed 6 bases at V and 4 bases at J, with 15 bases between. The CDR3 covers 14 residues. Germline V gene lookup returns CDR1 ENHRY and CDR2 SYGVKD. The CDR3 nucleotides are TGTGCCATCAGGGTCCAACCAGGGCCCACTGAAGCTTTCTTT. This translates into CAIRVQPGPTEAFF.

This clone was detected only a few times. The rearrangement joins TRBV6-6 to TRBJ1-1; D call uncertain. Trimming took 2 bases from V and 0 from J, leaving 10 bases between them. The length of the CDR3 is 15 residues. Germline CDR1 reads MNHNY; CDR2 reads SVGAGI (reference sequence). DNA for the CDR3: TGTGCCAGCAGTTACGAGGGTTCAATGAACACTGAAGCTTTCTTT. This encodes CASSYEGSMNTEAFF.

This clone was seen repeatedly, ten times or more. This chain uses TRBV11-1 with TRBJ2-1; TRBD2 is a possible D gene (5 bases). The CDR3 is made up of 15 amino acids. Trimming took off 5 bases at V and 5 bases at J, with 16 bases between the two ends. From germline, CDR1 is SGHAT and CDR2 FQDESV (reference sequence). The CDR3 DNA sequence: TGTGCCAGCAGCCGGAGGAGTCTCACCCACAATGAGCAGTTCTTC. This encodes CASSRRSLTHNEQFF.

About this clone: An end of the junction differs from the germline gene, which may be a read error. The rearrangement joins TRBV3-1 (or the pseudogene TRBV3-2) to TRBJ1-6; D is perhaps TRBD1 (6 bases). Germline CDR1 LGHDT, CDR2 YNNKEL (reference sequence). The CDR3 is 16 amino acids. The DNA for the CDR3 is TGTGCCAGCAACCAAGGGGGGGGGCGAGGAAATTCACCCCTCCACTTT. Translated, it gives CASNQGGGRGNSPLHF.

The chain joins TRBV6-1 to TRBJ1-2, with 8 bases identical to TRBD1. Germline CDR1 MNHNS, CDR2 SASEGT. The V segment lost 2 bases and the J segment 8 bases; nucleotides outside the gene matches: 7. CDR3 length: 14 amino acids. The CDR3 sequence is CASSERTGSRGYTF. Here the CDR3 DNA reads TGTGCCAGCAGTGAAAGGACAGGGTCGAGGGGCTACACCTTC.